This TCR beta chain was captured by sequencing in a study of neurological immune-mediated disorders. 5'RACE with 10-nucleotide random UMIs produced the cDNA. TCRdb passed the 5' RACE reads through MiXCR, listing each CDR3 protein once. The sample holds 84,000 or so distinct CDR3 sequences; about a tenth are singletons and the top ten take roughly 1.8%. This clonotype showed up many times. Unsorted libraries were derived from 2 million PBMCs stored at -80 C. The CDR3 is made up of 16 amino acids. With V trimmed by 4 bases and J by 5 bases, 9 bases remained unmatched. Germline CDR1 is SGHRS and CDR2 is YFSETQ.

Specimen: PBMCs. This receptor was obtained from a man aged 40-49 years in good health. The chain is built from TRBV5-1 and TRBJ1-4, with 9 bases lining up with TRBD1. DNA of the CDR3: TGCGCCAGCAGCCCGTCCAGGGACAGGGTAAATGAAAAACTGTTTTTT. Translation: CASSPSRDRVNEKLFF.